Presented here are 23 T cell receptor beta chains from one specimen sequenced in a study of graft-versus-host responses after intestinal transplantation. Their antigens are not known. Here immunoSEQ multiplex PCR was the method, and the copy in TCRdb shows in-frame clones only, minus some. The table has about 90,000 clones, 80% to 95% seen once; the top ten hold 0.3%. This sample comprised unstimulated CD4+ T cells sorted from spleen or lymph node cells, obtained before intestinal transplant. The receptors shown here come from a human donor who received an intestinal transplant.

The CDR3 DNA reads as TGTGCCAGCTCACCACCTGGACGACAGGGGAGGGACACTGAAGCTTTCTTT. Translation: CASSPPGRQGRDTEAFF. The genes are TRBV18 and TRBJ1-1; 8 bases match TRBD1. V lost 0 bases and J lost 3; bases outside the gene matches: 9. The CDR3 extends over 17 amino acids. Germline V gene data show CDR1 as KGHSH and CDR2 as LQKENI.

The J gene is TRBJ2-1, the V gene TRBV5-5; no clear D gene. Germline V gives CDR1 SGHKS, CDR2 YYEKEE (reference sequence). CDR3 size: 13 residues. V lost 6 bases and J 2 bases, leaving 9 bases between the germline ends. The CDR3 loop reads CASTQHAYNEQFF. CDR3 sequence (DNA): TGTGCCAGCACCCAACACGCCTACAATGAGCAGTTCTTC.

V gene TRBV29-1 combines with J gene TRBJ2-7; 9 bases are a match to TRBD1. There are 15 residues in the CDR3. Trimming took 3 bases from V and 4 from J; bases not matched to a gene: 10. CDR1 is SQVTM, CDR2 ANQGSEA, per germline. This CDR3 is CSVDLRRGQGYEQYF. The CDR3 nucleotides are TGCAGCGTTGACCTACGGAGGGGACAGGGTTACGAGCAGTACTTC.

The J gene is TRBJ1-5, the V gene TRBV6-1; TRBD1 might be the D (5 bases). V dropped 2 bases and J dropped 5 bases, with 13 bases sitting between them. From germline, CDR1 is MNHNS and CDR2 SASEGT. The CDR3 spans 15 residues. The DNA of the CDR3 is TGTGCCAGCAGTGAAAATAGGGGCCCCGATCAGCCCCAGCATTTT. Encoded protein: CASSENRGPDQPQHF.

The chain combines TRBV5-1 with TRBJ2-7; 7 bases match TRBD1. Germline lookup yields CDR1 SGHRS and CDR2 YFSETQ. This CDR3 spans 14 amino acids. J was trimmed by 0 bases and V by 4 bases; bases with no gene match: 4. CDR3 sequence (DNA): TGCGCCAGCAGCCCCGGGACAGTCTCCTACGAGCAGTACTTC. It codes for CASSPGTVSYEQYF.

CDR3 residues: CASSLGAGGSSYEQYF. CDR3 nucleotides: TGCGCCAGCAGCTTGGGGGCGGGGGGATCCTCCTACGAGCAGTACTTC. The V and J genes are TRBV5-1 and TRBJ2-7; TRBD2 agrees at 8 bases. J was trimmed by 0 bases and V by 0 bases; bases with no gene match: 5. CDR3 size: 16 residues. Germline CDR1 SGHRS, CDR2 YFSETQ.

The chain recombines TRBV5-4 with TRBJ2-2; 7 nucleotides align to TRBD2. The CDR3 length is 16 residues. Germline V gene lookup returns CDR1 SGHNT and CDR2 YYREEE (reference sequence). V shed 4 bases, J shed 0 bases, and the junction held 6 bases outside the gene matches. As DNA, the CDR3 is TGTGCCAGCAGCCAATCCGGGACTACGAACACCGGGGAGCTGTTTTTT. Translated, it gives CASSQSGTTNTGELFF.

The rearrangement uses TRBV19 and TRBJ2-3; D is unclear. Trimming took 5 bases from V and 4 from J, leaving 16 bases between them. Germline values: CDR1 LNHDA, CDR2 SQIVND (reference sequence). The CDR3 consists of 15 residues. CDR3 loop: CASSPRWTPADTQYF. Here the CDR3 DNA reads TGTGCCAGTAGTCCCCGGTGGACCCCCGCAGATACGCAGTATTTT.

This sequence joins TRBV6-6 and TRBJ2-7; no definite D call. V was clipped by 2 bases and J by 2 bases, with 7 bases between them. This CDR3 region has 13 residues. CDR1 and CDR2 from the germline V gene are MNHNY and SVGAGI (reference sequence). CDR3 residues: CASSYLGAYEQYF. In DNA form, the CDR3 reads TGTGCCAGCAGTTACCTTGGTGCCTACGAGCAGTACTTC.

This clone was recorded only once. The CDR3 DNA sequence: TGTGCCAGCAGTTTACCCGGCCAGCCCCAGCATTTT. Encoded protein: CASSLPGQPQHF. This rearrangement joins TRBV27 to TRBJ1-5; D is undetermined. The germline V gene encodes CDR1 MNHEY and CDR2 SMNVEV (reference sequence). The CDR3 is 12 residues long. V was cut by 2 bases and J by 7 bases, with 6 bases left in between.

This chain links TRBV29-1 with TRBJ1-2, with 8 bases aligning to TRBD1. J gave up 4 bases and V 6 bases, and 13 bases lay outside the gene matches. This CDR3 contains 15 residues. Germline CDR1 is SQVTM and CDR2 is ANQGSEA. CDR3 coding DNA: TGCAGCGTCATACGACCGACAGGGGCCGGCTATGGCTACACCTTC. Translated, it gives CSVIRPTGAGYGYTF.

This chain joins TRBV5-6 and TRBJ1-2, with D uncertain. This CDR3 spans 15 amino acids. Trimming left V 0 bases short and J 0 bases short, with 9 bases between. The germline V gene encodes CDR1 SGHDT and CDR2 YYEEEE. The CDR3 loop is CASSLGGSANYGYTF. CDR3 coding DNA: TGTGCCAGCAGCTTGGGAGGCAGCGCTAACTATGGCTACACCTTC.

The rearrangement uses TRBV5-1 and TRBJ1-1, with a possible D match to TRBD1 (5 bases). The germline CDR1 and CDR2 sequences are SGHRS and YFSETQ. Trimming shortened V by 5 bases and J by 6 bases, and 17 bases separated the two germline ends. The CDR3 sequence is 14 residues long. CDR3 loop: CASRAGTVVAEAFF. The CDR3 DNA is TGCGCCAGCAGAGCCGGGACTGTAGTTGCTGAAGCTTTCTTT.

V and J are TRBV5-1 and TRBJ1-1, with a tentative D call TRBD1 (6 bases). From germline, CDR1 is SGHRS and CDR2 YFSETQ. This CDR3 is built from 16 residues. Between the trimmed V and J ends, which lost 4 bases and 4 bases, there was a span of 20 bases. CDR3 loop: CASSLNAGGSFTEAFF. In DNA, the CDR3 is TGCGCCAGCAGCCTAAATGCGGGGGGCAGCTTCACTGAAGCTTTCTTT. Looking up the rest from reference TRBV5-1 and TRBJ1-1 gives the full variable domain: KAGVTQTPRYLIKTRGQQVTLSCSPISGHRSVSWYQQTPGQGLQFLFEYFSETQRNKGNFPGRFSGRQFSNSRSEMNVSTLELGDSALYLCASSLNAGGSFTEAFFGQGTRLTVV.

This clone was observed a single time. The chain links TRBV28 to TRBJ2-5, with D unclear. Germline CDR1 is MDHEN and CDR2 is SYDVKM. Deletions cut 7 bases from V and 1 base from J, with 13 bases between. The CDR3 is made up of 14 amino acids. CDR3: CASTPAGAQETQYF. In nucleotides, the CDR3 is TGTGCCAGCACCCCCGCCGGTGCCCAAGAGACCCAGTACTTC.

The V call is TRBV11-2, the J call TRBJ2-1; 8 bases line up with TRBD2. The CDR3 totals 16 residues. Looked up from germline, CDR1 is SGHAT and CDR2 is FQNNGV. Trimming removed 1 base from V and 4 bases from J; junction bases left unmatched: 6. The CDR3 sequence: CASSLAGRGAYNEQFF. CDR3 DNA sequence: TGTGCCAGCAGCTTAGCCGGGAGGGGTGCGTACAATGAGCAGTTCTTC.

This clone occurred a few times. The junction departs from the called germline gene at one end, perhaps through a read error. The V and J genes are TRBV30 and TRBJ1-3, with D hard to call. Germline V gene data show CDR1 as GTSNPN and CDR2 as SVGIG (reference sequence). The CDR3 consists of 13 residues. The CDR3 here is CAWRSAPGNTIHF. CDR3 DNA sequence: TGTGCCTGGAGGTCCGCTCCTGGAAACACCATACATTTT. Variable domain in full (rest from reference TRBV30 and TRBJ1-3): SQTIHQWPATLVQPVGSPLSLECTVEGTSNPNLYWYRQAAGRGLQLLFYSVGIGQISSEVPQNLSASRPQDRQFILSSKKLLLSDSGFYLCAWRSAPGNTIHFGEGSWLTVV.

This chain joins TRBV6-5 and TRBJ2-2; D is perhaps TRBD2 (6 bases). This CDR3 has 15 residues. Germline values: CDR1 MNHEY, CDR2 SVGAGI. V lost 5 bases to trimming and J lost 4 bases, with 14 bases between them. CDR3: CASSPRRVGTGELFF. CDR3 in DNA: TGTGCCAGCAGTCCCAGGAGGGTGGGCACCGGGGAGCTGTTTTTT.

This clone appeared once. The chain employs TRBV5-5 and TRBJ2-7; 12 bases map to TRBD1. J gave up 5 bases and V 0 bases, and 3 bases lay outside the gene matches. This CDR3 has 15 amino acids. Germline CDR1 is SGHKS and CDR2 is YYEKEE (reference sequence). The CDR3 region is CASSLAGTGGHEQYF. CDR3 nucleotide sequence: TGTGCCAGCAGCTTGGCGGGGACAGGGGGCCACGAGCAGTACTTC.

The CDR3 here is CASSKGARNTEAFF. The DNA of the CDR3 is TGTGCCAGCAGTAAGGGGGCCCGGAACACTGAAGCTTTCTTT. The chain employs TRBV6-5 and TRBJ1-1; 7 bases are a match to TRBD1. The V gene end was trimmed by 5 bases and the J gene end by 1 base; junction bases not matched to a gene: 4. Germline V CDR1 and CDR2: MNHEY, SVGAGI. This CDR3 is 14 amino acids long.

The genes are TRBV11-3 and TRBJ1-1; 8 nucleotides line up with TRBD1. The CDR3 has 13 residues. With V trimmed by 5 bases and J by 11 bases, 10 bases remained unmatched. Germline V gene lookup returns CDR1 SGHNT and CDR2 YENEEA. CDR3 region: CASSPLSRGPAFF. The CDR3 DNA is TGTGCCAGCAGCCCACTCTCCAGGGGGCCGGCTTTCTTT.

The rearrangement joins TRBV6-1 to TRBJ1-6, with no clear D. Germline CDR1 is MNHNS and CDR2 is SASEGT. CDR3 length: 15 amino acids. Trimming cost V 8 bases and J 9 bases, with 20 bases left between them. CDR3 residues: CASSRPRSLGSPLHF. The CDR3 nucleotides read TGTGCCAGCTCCCGGCCGAGGTCCTTAGGTTCACCCCTCCACTTT.

The chain joins TRBV4-1 to TRBJ1-2; D gene ambiguous. This CDR3 is 14 amino acids long. CDR1 is MGHRA and CDR2 is YSYEKL in the germline V gene. Trimming removed 3 bases from V and 8 bases from J, with 16 bases in between. CDR3 sequence (DNA): TGCGCCAGCAGCCAGCAACATCAGATTCGAGGCTACACCTTC. This gives the protein CASSQQHQIRGYTF.